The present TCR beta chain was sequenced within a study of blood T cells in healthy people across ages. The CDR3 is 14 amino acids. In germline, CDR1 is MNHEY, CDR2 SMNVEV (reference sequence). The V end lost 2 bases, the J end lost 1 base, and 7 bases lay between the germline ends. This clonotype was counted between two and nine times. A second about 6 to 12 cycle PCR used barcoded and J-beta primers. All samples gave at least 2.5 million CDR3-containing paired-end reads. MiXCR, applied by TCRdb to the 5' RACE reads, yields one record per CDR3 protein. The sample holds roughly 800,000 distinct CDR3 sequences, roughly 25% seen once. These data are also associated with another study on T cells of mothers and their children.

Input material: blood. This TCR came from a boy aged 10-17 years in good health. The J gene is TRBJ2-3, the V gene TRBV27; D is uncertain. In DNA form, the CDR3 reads TGTGCCAGCAGTTTAGCCAGCCGCACAGATACGCAGTATTTT. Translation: CASSLASRTDTQYF.